A single sample gave rise to the 15 T cell receptor beta chains below, sequenced in a study of identical twins (dated by TCRdb to 2016 to 2018). The protocol used for the library was 5' RACE. Reads for this sample came from an Illumina HiSeq 2000. Using fastp trimming at Q25 and MiXCR clonotype assembly, TCRdb reanalyzed the public sequencing data and kept in-frame beta chains. Records with the same CDR3 protein are collapsed into one entry carrying the most frequent genes and DNA. For this sample there are 400,000 to 500,000 distinct CDR3 sequences; roughly an eighth appear just once. Approximately 0.98% of the sample is held by the ten biggest clonotypes. This sample also appeared in a second study, on yellow fever vaccine responses in identical twins.

The sample taken for sequencing was CD4+ T cells sorted from blood. Receptors originate from a young woman in good health.

There are many counts of this clonotype. The chain couples TRBV11-2 to TRBJ2-7; D possibly corresponds to TRBD2 (6 bases). Trimming removed 1 base from V and 3 bases from J, with 16 bases in between. CDR3 length: 16 amino acids. CDR1 is SGHAT and CDR2 is FQNNGV in the germline V gene. The CDR3 coding sequence is TGTGCCAGCAGCTTAGTGGGAAGTAGCGGATACTACGAGCAGTACTTC. Protein product: CASSLVGSSGYYEQYF.

This clonotype showed up just a few times. The rearrangement links TRBV20-1 to TRBJ2-3, with 12 bases identical to TRBD2. V shed 6 bases and J 6 bases; nucleotides not matched to a gene: 7. The germline gives CDR1 DFQATT, CDR2 SNEGSKA (reference sequence). This CDR3 region has 14 residues. As DNA, the CDR3 is TGCAGTGCAAGGCTAGCGGGAGGGCAGGATACGCAGTATTTT. Its protein is CSARLAGGQDTQYF.

At least ten counts were recorded for this clonotype. The CDR3 reads CASSAWSGGGELFF. CDR3 sequence (DNA): TGTGCCAGCAGCGCTTGGAGCGGGGGCGGGGAGCTGTTTTTT. V gene TRBV7-2 combines with J gene TRBJ2-2; 8 bases are a match to TRBD2. The junction had 6 bases not matched to a gene; V was cut back by 5 bases and J by 7 bases. This CDR3 region has 14 residues. CDR1 is SGHTA and CDR2 is FQGNSA in the germline V gene.

This clonotype was counted a few times. The chain joins TRBV20-1 to TRBJ2-1, with 9 bases aligning to TRBD2. Looked up from germline, CDR1 is DFQATT and CDR2 is SNEGSKA (reference sequence). The length of the CDR3 is 16 residues. After removal of 1 base from V and 3 bases from J, the junction contained 7 bases not matched to a gene. The CDR3 DNA is TGCAGTGCTAGAGGAGGTAGGACTAGCGTCTACAATGAGCAGTTCTTC. This codes for CSARGGRTSVYNEQFF.

V is TRBV27 and J is TRBJ1-1; possible D gene TRBD1, 6 bases. Trimming took 2 bases from V and 7 from J, leaving 11 bases between them. Germline CDR1 is MNHEY and CDR2 is SMNVEV (reference sequence). This CDR3 is 13 amino acids long. The CDR3 is CASSLGGNIEAFF. In nucleotides, the CDR3 is TGTGCCAGCAGTTTAGGGGGCAATATTGAAGCTTTCTTT.

This clonotype has more than one count but fewer than ten. The chain couples TRBV7-2 to TRBJ1-5; D unclear. CDR1 is SGHTA and CDR2 is FQGNSA in the germline V gene. The CDR3 runs to 17 residues. Trimming pared 1 base from V and 0 bases from J, leaving 13 bases between. The CDR3 nucleotides are TGTGCCAGCAGCTTAGGTGCGGCCGGGGATAGCAATCAGCCCCAGCATTTT. Its protein product is CASSLGAAGDSNQPQHF.

Here the CDR3 reads CASRPSTGYSYEQYF. The CDR3 coding sequence is TGTGCCAGCAGACCCTCAACAGGGTACTCCTACGAGCAGTACTTC. The gene calls are TRBV6-2 or TRBV6-3 and TRBJ2-7, with a possible D match to TRBD1 (6 bases). Germline-derived CDR1 and CDR2 are MNHEY and SVGEGT. The CDR3 has 15 amino acids. V lost 6 bases and J lost 0, with 15 bases in between.

The V gene is TRBV7-8, the J gene TRBJ1-5, with TRBD1 matching 10 bases. CDR3 length: 16 residues. With V trimmed by 5 bases and J by 0 bases, 4 bases remained unmatched. Germline V gene lookup returns CDR1 SGHVS and CDR2 FQNEAQ. In nucleotides, the CDR3 is TGTGCCAGCAGCGCCGGGGACAGGGGTAGCAATCAGCCCCAGCATTTT. Its protein product is CASSAGDRGSNQPQHF.

This clonotype was seen more than once but under ten times. This chain links TRBV12-3 or TRBV12-4 with TRBJ2-7; the match to TRBD1 covers 10 bases. The junction had 7 bases not matched to a gene; V was cut back by 8 bases and J by 3 bases. The CDR3 is 14 amino acids. The CDR3 here is CASDRGQGNYEQYF. CDR3 bases: TGTGCCAGCGATAGGGGACAGGGGAACTACGAGCAGTACTTC.

J is TRBJ1-1 and V is TRBV5-5; D is unresolved. Germline assignment: CDR1 SGHKS and CDR2 YYEKEE (reference sequence). The CDR3 is 17 amino acids. The V and J ends lost 4 bases and 1 base respectively, with 20 bases between them. CDR3 nucleotide sequence: TGTGCCAGCAGCCTCGCTGCTGGCAGCCCAAAGAACACTGAAGCTTTCTTT. Translation gives CASSLAAGSPKNTEAFF.

CDR3 nucleotides: TGTGCAGAACAGGGGTCCGCCACCGGGGAGCTGTTTTTT. This codes for CAEQGSATGELFF. The V gene is TRBV6-6, the J gene TRBJ2-2, with 7 bases fitting TRBD1. Germline V gene lookup returns CDR1 MNHNY and CDR2 SVGAGI (reference sequence). The CDR3 spans 13 residues.

This clonotype was counted at least ten times. The V gene is TRBV12-3 or TRBV12-4, the J gene TRBJ1-1; D may be TRBD1 (6 bases). V was cut by 3 bases and J by 7 bases, with 9 bases left in between. This CDR3 has 12 residues. CDR3 sequence reads: CASSLWGLEAFF. The CDR3 DNA reads TGTGCCAGCAGTTTGTGGGGGCTTGAAGCTTTCTTT.

This clonotype was found many times. V is TRBV7-2 and J is TRBJ2-1; D gene unclear. V was clipped by 5 bases and J by 9 bases, with 17 bases between them. CDR3 size: 14 residues. CDR1 is SGHTA, CDR2 FQGNSA, per germline. The DNA of the CDR3 is TGTGCCAGCAGCCCGGGTCCCACCAGGTCTGAGCAGTTCTTC. Protein: CASSPGPTRSEQFF.

This clonotype was picked up a small number of times. V and J are TRBV10-3 and TRBJ1-1; no firm D call. The CDR3 covers 12 residues. Germline V gene sequence: CDR1 ENHRY, CDR2 SYGVKD. The V end lost 10 bases, the J end lost 0 bases, and 9 bases lay between the germline ends. The CDR3 region is CATRNLNTEAFF. In nucleotides, the CDR3 is TGTGCCACCAGAAACCTGAACACTGAAGCTTTCTTT.

This clonotype was detected only a few times. The J gene is TRBJ2-1, the V gene TRBV4-1; D is undetermined. The CDR3 is made up of 11 amino acids. The germline CDR1 and CDR2 sequences are MGHRA and YSYEKL. The V and J ends lost 5 bases and 9 bases respectively, with 8 bases between them. The CDR3 DNA follows: TGCGCCAGCAGCTCCTTCGGTGAGCAGTTCTTC. Encoded protein: CASSSFGEQFF.